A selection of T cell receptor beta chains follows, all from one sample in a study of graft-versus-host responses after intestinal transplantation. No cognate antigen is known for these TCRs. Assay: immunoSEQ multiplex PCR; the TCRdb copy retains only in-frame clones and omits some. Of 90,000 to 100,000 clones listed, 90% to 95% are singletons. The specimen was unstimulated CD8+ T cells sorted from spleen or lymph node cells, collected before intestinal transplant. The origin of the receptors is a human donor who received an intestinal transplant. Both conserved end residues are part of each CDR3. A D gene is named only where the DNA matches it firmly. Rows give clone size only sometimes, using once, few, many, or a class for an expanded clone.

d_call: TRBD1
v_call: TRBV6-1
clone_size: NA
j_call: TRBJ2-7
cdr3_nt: TGTGCCAGCAGTGACCGGACAGGGACCTACGAGCAGTACTTC
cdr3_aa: CASSDRTGTYEQYF

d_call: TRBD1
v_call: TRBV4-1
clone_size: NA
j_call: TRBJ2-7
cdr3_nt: TGCGCCAGCAGCCTTCGGGACAGCGGCTCCTACGAGCAGTACTTC
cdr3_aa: CASSLRDSGSYEQYF

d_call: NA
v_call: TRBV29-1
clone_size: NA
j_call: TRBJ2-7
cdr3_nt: TGCAGCGTTGAGGGACTCAGGATCGGAGAGCAGTACTTC
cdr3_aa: CSVEGLRIGEQYF

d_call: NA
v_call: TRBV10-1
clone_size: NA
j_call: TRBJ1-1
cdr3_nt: TGCGCCAGCAGTGATACATCCATGAACACTGAAGCTTTCTTT
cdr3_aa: CASSDTSMNTEAFF

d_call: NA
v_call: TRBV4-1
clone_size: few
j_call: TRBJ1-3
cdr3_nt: TGCGCCAGCAGCCAAGACTCCTCTGGAAACACCATATATTTT
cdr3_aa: CASSQDSSGNTIYF

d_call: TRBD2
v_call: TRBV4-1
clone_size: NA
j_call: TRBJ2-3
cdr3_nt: TGCGCCAGCAGCCAAGCCCCAGCGGGAGCTAGCACAGATACGCAGTATTTT
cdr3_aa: CASSQAPAGASTDTQYF

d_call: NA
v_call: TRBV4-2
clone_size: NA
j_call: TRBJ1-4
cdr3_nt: TGTGCCAGCAGCCAAGAGGTTCGAGGAGTGGGGCTAGAAAAACTGTTTTTT
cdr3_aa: CASSQEVRGVGLEKLFF

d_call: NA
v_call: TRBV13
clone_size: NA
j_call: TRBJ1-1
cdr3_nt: TGTGCCAGCAGCGTCGCAGGGTCAAACACTGAAGCTTTCTTT
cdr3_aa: CASSVAGSNTEAFF

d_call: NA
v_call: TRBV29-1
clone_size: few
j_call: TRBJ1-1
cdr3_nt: TGCAGCGTGCTGGGGGGGCTTAAGGCTTTCTTT
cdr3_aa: CSVLGGLKAFF

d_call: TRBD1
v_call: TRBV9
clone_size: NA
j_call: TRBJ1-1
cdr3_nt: TGTGCCAGCAGCGGAGACGGACAGGATGAAGCTTTCTTT
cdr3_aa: CASSGDGQDEAFF

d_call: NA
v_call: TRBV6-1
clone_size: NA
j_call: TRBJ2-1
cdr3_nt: TGTGCCAGCAGTCCTCAGGGGATTTCCTACAATGAGCAGTTCTTC
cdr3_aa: CASSPQGISYNEQFF

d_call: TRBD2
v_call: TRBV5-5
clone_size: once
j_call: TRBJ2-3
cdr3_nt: TGTGCCAGCAGCTTGAGCGGGGGGCGGGGCACAGATACGCAGTATTTT
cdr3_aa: CASSLSGGRGTDTQYF

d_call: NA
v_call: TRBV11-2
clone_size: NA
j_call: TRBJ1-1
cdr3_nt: TGTGCCAGCAGCTTAGATCCGTGGCGGGGGGCGGCTTTCTTT
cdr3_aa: CASSLDPWRGAAFF

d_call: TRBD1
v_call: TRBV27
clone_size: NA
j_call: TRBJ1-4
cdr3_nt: TGTGCCAGCAGTTCACTCGCAGGGGGCGCGAATGAAAAACTGTTTTTT
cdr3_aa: CASSSLAGGANEKLFF

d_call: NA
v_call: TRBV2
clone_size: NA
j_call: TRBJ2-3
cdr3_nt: TGTGCCAGCAGTGACAGGGCCAATACGCAGTATTTT
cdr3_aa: CASSDRANTQYF

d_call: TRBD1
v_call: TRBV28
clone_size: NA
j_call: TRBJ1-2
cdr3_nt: TGTGCCAGCACCCAAAGGACAGGGAACGGCTACACCTTC
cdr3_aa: CASTQRTGNGYTF

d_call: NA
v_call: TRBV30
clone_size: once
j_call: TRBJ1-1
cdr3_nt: TGTGCCTGGACCGAGGGGGTGAACACTGAAGCTTTCTTT
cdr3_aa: CAWTEGVNTEAFF

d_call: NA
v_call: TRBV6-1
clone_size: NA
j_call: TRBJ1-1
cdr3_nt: TGTGCCAGCAGTCTAGCCGAGACTGAAGCTTTCTTT
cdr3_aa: CASSLAETEAFF

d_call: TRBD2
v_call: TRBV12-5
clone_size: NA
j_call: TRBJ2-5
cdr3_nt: TGTGCTAGTGGCCCCCCGGGACTAGCGGAAGAGACCCAGTACTTC
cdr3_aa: CASGPPGLAEETQYF

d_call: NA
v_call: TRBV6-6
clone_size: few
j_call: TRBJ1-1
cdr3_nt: TGTGCCAGCAGTTACCCGGGACAGAACACTGAAGCTTTCTTT
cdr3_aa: CASSYPGQNTEAFF

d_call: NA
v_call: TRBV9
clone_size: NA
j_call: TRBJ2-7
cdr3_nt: TGTGCCAGCAGCCCTACTGCCGCCGGGAACTCCTACGAGCAGTACTTC
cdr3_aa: CASSPTAAGNSYEQYF

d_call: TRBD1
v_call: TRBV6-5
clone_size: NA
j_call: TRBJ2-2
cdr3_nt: TGTGCCAGCAGTTACATCGACAGGGCCACCGGGGAGCTGTTTTTT
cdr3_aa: CASSYIDRATGELFF

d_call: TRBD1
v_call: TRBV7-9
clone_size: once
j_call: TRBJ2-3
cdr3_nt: TGTGCCAGCAGCTTAATAGGGGACAGGGGAGAAGATACGCAGTATTTT
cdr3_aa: CASSLIGDRGEDTQYF

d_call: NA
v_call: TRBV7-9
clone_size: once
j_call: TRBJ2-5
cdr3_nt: TGTGCCAGCAGCTTAGATCTCTCCGGCGGGGAGACCCAGTACTTC
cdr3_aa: CASSLDLSGGETQYF

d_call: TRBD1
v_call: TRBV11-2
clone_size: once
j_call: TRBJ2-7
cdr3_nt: TGTGCCAGCAGCTTAGTGGGACAGGGGAGAGAGCAGTACTTC
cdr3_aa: CASSLVGQGREQYF

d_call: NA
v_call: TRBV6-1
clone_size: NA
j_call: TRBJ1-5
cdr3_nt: TGTGCCAGCAGTGTTCTAACTCAGCCCCAGCATTTT
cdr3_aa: CASSVLTQPQHF

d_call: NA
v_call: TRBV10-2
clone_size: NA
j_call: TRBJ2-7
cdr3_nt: TGCGCCAGCAGAGGGGTTTCATCCGAGCAGTACTTC
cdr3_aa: CASRGVSSEQYF

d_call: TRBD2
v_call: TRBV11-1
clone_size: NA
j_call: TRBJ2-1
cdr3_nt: TGTGCCAGCAGCTCACGACTAGCGGAGGCCTACAATGAGCAGTTCTTC
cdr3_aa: CASSSRLAEAYNEQFF

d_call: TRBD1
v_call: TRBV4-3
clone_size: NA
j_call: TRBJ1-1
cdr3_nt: TGCGCCAGCAGCCAAGTGGGCGCCGGGACAGTCAACCCATCGGGGGCTTTCTTT
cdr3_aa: CASSQVGAGTVNPSGAFF

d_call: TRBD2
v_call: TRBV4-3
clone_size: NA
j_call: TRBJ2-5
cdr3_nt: TGCGCCAGCAGCCAAGCCTGGGGGGGACAAGAGACCCAGTACTTC
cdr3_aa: CASSQAWGGQETQYF

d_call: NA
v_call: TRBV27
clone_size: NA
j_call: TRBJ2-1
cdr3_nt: TGTGCCAGCAGTTTAGAGGGAGGTTATGAGCAGTTCTTC
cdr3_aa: CASSLEGGYEQFF

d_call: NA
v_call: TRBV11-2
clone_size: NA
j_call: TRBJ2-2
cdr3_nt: TGTGCCAGCAGCATAATCACCGGGGAGCTGTTTTTT
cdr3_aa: CASSIITGELFF

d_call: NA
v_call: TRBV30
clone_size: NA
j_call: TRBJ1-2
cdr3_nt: TGTGCCTGGAGTCCGGGGGATCGGGGCTACACCTTC
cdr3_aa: CAWSPGDRGYTF

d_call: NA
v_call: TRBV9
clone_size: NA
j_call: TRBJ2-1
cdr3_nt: TGTGCCAGCAGCGTAGAGGGCGGGCCGTTCAATGAGCAGTTCTTC
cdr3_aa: CASSVEGGPFNEQFF

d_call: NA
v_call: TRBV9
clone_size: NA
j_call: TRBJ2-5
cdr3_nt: TGTGCCAGCAGCCCGTGGGGGGACCAAGAGACCCAGTACTTC
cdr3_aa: CASSPWGDQETQYF

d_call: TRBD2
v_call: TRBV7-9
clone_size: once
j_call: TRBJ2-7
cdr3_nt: TGTGCCAGCAGCTCCTCCGGGACTATGAGCTCCTACGAGCAGTACTTC
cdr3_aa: CASSSSGTMSSYEQYF

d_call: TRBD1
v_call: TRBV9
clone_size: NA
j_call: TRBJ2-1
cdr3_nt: TGTGCCAGCAGTGAGGAGGACAGGGGCACCGATGAGCAGTTCTTC
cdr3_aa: CASSEEDRGTDEQFF

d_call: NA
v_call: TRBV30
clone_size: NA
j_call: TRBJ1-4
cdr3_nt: TGTGCCGGGGGGACCTTAGGGGCTAATGAAAAACTGTTTTTT
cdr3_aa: CAGGTLGANEKLFF

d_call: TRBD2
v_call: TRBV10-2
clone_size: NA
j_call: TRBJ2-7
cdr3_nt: TGCGCCAGCAGCGCTAGCGGGATGGTCTACGAGCAGTACTTC
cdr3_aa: CASSASGMVYEQYF

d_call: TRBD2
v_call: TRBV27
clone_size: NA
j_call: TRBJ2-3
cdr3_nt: TGTGCCAGCAGTCCTTTGACTAGCGGGAGGGGCACAGATACGCAGTATTTT
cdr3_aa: CASSPLTSGRGTDTQYF

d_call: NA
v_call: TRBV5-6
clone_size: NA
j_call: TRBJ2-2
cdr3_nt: TGTGCCAGCAGCTTGGGGGCCAACACCGGGGAGCTGTTTTTT
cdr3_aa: CASSLGANTGELFF

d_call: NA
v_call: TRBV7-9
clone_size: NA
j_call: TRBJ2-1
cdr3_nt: TGTGCCAGCATAGAAAGCGGATACAGTGAGCAGTTCTTC
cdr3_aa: CASIESGYSEQFF

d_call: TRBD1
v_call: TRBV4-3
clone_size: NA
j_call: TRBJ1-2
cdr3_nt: TGCGCCAGCAGCCAATCCCCGCCAGGGGGCAATGGCTACACCTTC
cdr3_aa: CASSQSPPGGNGYTF

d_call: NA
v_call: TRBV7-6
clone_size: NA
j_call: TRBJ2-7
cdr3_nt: TGTGCCAGCAGCGCAGGTATTGGCTACGAGCAGTACTTC
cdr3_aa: CASSAGIGYEQYF

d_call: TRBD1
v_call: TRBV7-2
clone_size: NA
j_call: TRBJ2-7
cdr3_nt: TGTGCCAGCAGCTTATGGGACAGCCAGGCCTACGAGCAGTACTTC
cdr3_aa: CASSLWDSQAYEQYF

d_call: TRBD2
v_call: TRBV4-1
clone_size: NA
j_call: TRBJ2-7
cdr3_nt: TGCGCCAGCAGCCAAGAACTAGCGGGAACGTACGAGCAGTACTTC
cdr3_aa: CASSQELAGTYEQYF

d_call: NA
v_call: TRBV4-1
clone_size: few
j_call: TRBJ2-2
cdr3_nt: TGCGCCAGCAGCCCCCGTCCCACCGGGGAGCTGTTTTTT
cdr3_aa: CASSPRPTGELFF

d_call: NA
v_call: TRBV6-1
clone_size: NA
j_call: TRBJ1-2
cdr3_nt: TGTGCCACCGATCAGGGTGCCGGCTATGGCTACACCTTC
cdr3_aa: CATDQGAGYGYTF

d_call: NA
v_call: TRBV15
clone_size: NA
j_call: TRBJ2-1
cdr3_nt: TGTGCCACCAGCAGGTCGGACAGATACTACAATGAGCAGTTCTTC
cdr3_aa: CATSRSDRYYNEQFF

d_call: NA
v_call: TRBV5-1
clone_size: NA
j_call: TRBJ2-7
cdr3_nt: TGCGCCAGCAGCCCCTGGGACACTACCTACGAGCAGTACTTC
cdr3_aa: CASSPWDTTYEQYF

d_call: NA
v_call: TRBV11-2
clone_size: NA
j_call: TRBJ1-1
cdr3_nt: TGTGCCAGCAGCTTAGAGGAAGGGAGGTGGACTGAAGCTTTCTTT
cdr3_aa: CASSLEEGRWTEAFF

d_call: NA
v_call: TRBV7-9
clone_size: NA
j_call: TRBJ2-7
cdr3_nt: TGTGCCAGCAGCGGCAGGACAGTGTACGAGCAGTACTTC
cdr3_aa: CASSGRTVYEQYF

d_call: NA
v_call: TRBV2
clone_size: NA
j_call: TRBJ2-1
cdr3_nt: TGTGCCAGGGGGACTTTTAGCTCCTACAATGAGCAGTTCTTC
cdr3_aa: CARGTFSSYNEQFF